A single sample is the source of the 5 T cell receptor beta chains below, sequenced in a study of naive and memory T cell subsets. Two oligonucleotides, mixed equimolar, formed the beta constant-region primer covering TRBC1 and TRBC2. From the UMI-ligation and nested PCR reads, TCRdb called clonotypes with MiXCR, one entry per CDR3 protein. The sample carries 21,000 or so distinct CDR3 sequences, about 10% recorded once. Sequenced input: central memory CD8+ T cells from blood. The receptors originated from a human donor in good health.

The genes are TRBV10-2 and TRBJ2-1; either TRBD1 or TRBD2 may fit D (5 bases each). Germline CDR1 reads WSHSY; CDR2 reads SAAADI. The CDR3 sequence is 14 residues long. The V and J ends lost 2 bases and 9 bases respectively, with 14 bases between them. CDR3 bases: TGCGCCAGCAGTGAGGGGTTTGGGGGATCTGAGCAGTTCTTC. Protein sequence: CASSEGFGGSEQFF.

The rearrangement uses TRBV11-2 and TRBJ2-7; D might be TRBD2 (6 bases). CDR3 length: 13 residues. The germline V and J ends were trimmed by 11 bases and 1 base, with 15 bases remaining between them. CDR1 and CDR2 from the germline V gene are SGHAT and FQNNGV. The CDR3 here is CAGAAGRSYEQYF. Here the CDR3 DNA reads TGTGCCGGAGCGGCGGGAAGATCCTACGAGCAGTACTTC.

This clonotype appeared a few times. V is TRBV4-3 and J is TRBJ1-3; a weak D match, TRBD1 (5 bases). CDR1 is LGHNA and CDR2 is YSLEER in the germline V gene. Trimming removed 0 bases from V and 8 bases from J, with 8 bases in between. CDR3 size: 13 residues. Here the CDR3 reads CASSQEGVDTIYF. The CDR3 DNA reads TGCGCCAGCAGCCAAGAGGGGGTGGACACCATATATTTT.

This clonotype has more than one count but fewer than ten. This rearrangement joins TRBV5-1 to TRBJ2-7; D unclear. CDR1 is SGHRS, CDR2 YFSETQ, per germline. The CDR3 spans 13 residues. V was clipped by 5 bases and J by 6 bases, with 15 bases between them. CDR3 amino acids: CASSPYAPCEQYF. The CDR3 DNA reads as TGCGCCAGCAGTCCTTATGCCCCTTGCGAGCAGTACTTC.

This clonotype was recorded a few times. The chain combines TRBV9 with TRBJ2-1; D assignment may be TRBD1 or TRBD2 (6 bases each). The germline V gene has CDR1 SGDLS and CDR2 YYNGEE. V was clipped by 3 bases and J by 5 bases, with 21 bases between them. CDR3 length equals 17 residues. CDR3 DNA: TGTGCCAGCAGCGGGCGAGCCGGGGGCCGTCTAGACAATGAGCAGTTCTTC. Translated, it gives CASSGRAGGRLDNEQFF.